This T cell receptor beta chain was found in a study of T cell changes during pregnancy in multiple sclerosis. This clone came up once. TCRdb's copy holds only in-frame clones and misses some; the assay was immunoSEQ multiplex PCR. The sample has about 42,000 clones; approximately 80% are singletons. This CDR3 is 15 amino acids long. Trimming at V came to 5 bases and at J to 6 bases, leaving 8 bases not matched to a gene. CDR1 MNHNS and CDR2 SASEGT come from the germline V gene. J is TRBJ2-5 and V is TRBV6-1, with 11 bases identical to TRBD2. The sample was CD4+ T cells from peripheral blood mononuclear cells, taken before pregnancy. This TCR was sampled from a female donor with multiple sclerosis, enrolled in a pregnancy study. As DNA, the CDR3 is TGTGCCAGCAGTCTAACTAGCGGGAGTCAAAAGACCCAGTACTTC. As protein: CASSLTSGSQKTQYF.